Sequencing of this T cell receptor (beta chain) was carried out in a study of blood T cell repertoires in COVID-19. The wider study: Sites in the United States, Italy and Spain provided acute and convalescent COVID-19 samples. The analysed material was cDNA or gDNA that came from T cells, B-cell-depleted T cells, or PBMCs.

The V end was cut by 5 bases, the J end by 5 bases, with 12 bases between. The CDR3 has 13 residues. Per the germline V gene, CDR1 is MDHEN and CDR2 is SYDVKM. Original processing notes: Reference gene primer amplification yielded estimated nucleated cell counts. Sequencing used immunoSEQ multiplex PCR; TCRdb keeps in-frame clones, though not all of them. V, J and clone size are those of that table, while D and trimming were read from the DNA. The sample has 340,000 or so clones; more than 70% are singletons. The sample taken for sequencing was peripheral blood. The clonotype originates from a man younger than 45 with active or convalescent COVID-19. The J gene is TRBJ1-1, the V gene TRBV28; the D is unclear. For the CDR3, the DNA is TGTGCCAGCAGTGACTTTGGAGGTACTGAAGCTTTCTTT. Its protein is CASSDFGGTEAFF.